The 32 T cell receptor beta chains reported below all come from one sample, sequenced in a study of cytomegalovirus exposure and HLA in healthy donors. Profiled with immunoSEQ multiplex PCR; TCRdb holds only in-frame clones, not every one. The table has 150,000 to 200,000 clones, under 90% seen once; the top ten hold 9% to 12%. The source material was PBMCs. These receptors all stem from a woman in her late teens or twenties in good health and CMV-seropositive.

This chain connects TRBV7-2 to TRBJ2-7, with TRBD2 matching 7 bases. Germline V gives CDR1 SGHTA, CDR2 FQGNSA. This CDR3 spans 13 amino acids. The trim removed 5 bases at V and 6 bases at J, leaving 7 bases unmatched. The CDR3 bases are TGTGCCAGCAGCGCTGGGAGGGTGGGCGAGCAGTACTTC. Translation gives CASSAGRVGEQYF.

The rearrangement joins TRBV19 to TRBJ2-7; 10 nucleotides line up with TRBD1. The CDR3 spans 14 residues. Per germline, CDR1 LNHDA and CDR2 SQIVND (reference sequence). V shed 6 bases and J 1 base; nucleotides not matched to a gene: 3. CDR3 amino acids: CASSQGQGSYEQYF. The CDR3 DNA is TGTGCCAGTAGCCAGGGACAGGGGTCCTACGAGCAGTACTTC.

The chain combines TRBV5-5 with TRBJ2-7; 9 nucleotides match TRBD1. V lost 5 bases to trimming and J lost 3 bases; unmatched junction nucleotides: 3. In germline, CDR1 is SGHKS, CDR2 YYEKEE (reference sequence). The CDR3 covers 13 residues. The DNA for the CDR3 is TGTGCCAGCAGTCGACAGGGGGGCTACGAGCAGTACTTC. Translated, it gives CASSRQGGYEQYF.

There are a few counts of this clone. The CDR3 nucleotides are TGTGCCTGGAGTGTATACAGAGTCACTGAAGCTTTCTTT. Amino acids: CAWSVYRVTEAFF. The chain joins TRBV30 to TRBJ1-1; no clear D gene. Germline V gene data show CDR1 as GTSNPN and CDR2 as SVGIG (reference sequence). Trimming took 0 bases from V and 4 from J, leaving 9 bases between them. The CDR3 totals 13 residues.

This chain uses TRBV19 with TRBJ2-7; 8 nucleotides match TRBD2. V lost 10 bases and J lost 0; bases outside the gene matches: 14. CDR3 length: 16 amino acids. From germline, CDR1 is LNHDA and CDR2 SQIVND (reference sequence). The CDR3: CATSRGGTVSSYEQYF. The CDR3 bases are TGTGCCACCTCCCGGGGGGGGACGGTGAGCTCCTACGAGCAGTACTTC.

J is TRBJ1-5 and V is TRBV28, with 8 bases lining up with TRBD1. The CDR3 totals 16 residues. CDR1 and CDR2 from the germline V gene are MDHEN and SYDVKM. V lost 2 bases and J lost 2; bases outside the gene matches: 5. The DNA for the CDR3 is TGTGCCAGCAGTTTAGGACAGGGAAAAGGCAATCAGCCCCAGCATTTT. This codes for CASSLGQGKGNQPQHF.

This chain connects TRBV6-1 to TRBJ1-2, with a tentative D call TRBD1 (5 bases). Germline V lookup: CDR1 MNHNS, CDR2 SASEGT. This CDR3 has 17 residues. Deletions cut 2 bases from V and 7 bases from J, with 23 bases between. The CDR3 region is CASSELSSRRTGGGYTF. In DNA, the CDR3 is TGTGCCAGCAGTGAACTTTCTTCTAGGCGGACCGGGGGTGGCTACACCTTC.

This clone came up once. The V gene is TRBV27, the J gene TRBJ2-3, with D perhaps matching TRBD2 (6 bases). V was clipped by 5 bases and J by 2 bases, with 14 bases between them. Germline lookup yields CDR1 MNHEY and CDR2 SMNVEV (reference sequence). This CDR3 has 15 amino acids. The CDR3 DNA reads as TGTGCCAGCAGTCTTGGGACTCGAACCACAGATACGCAGTATTTT. As protein: CASSLGTRTTDTQYF.

This clone was seen a single time. The gene calls are TRBV11-2 and TRBJ2-3; D gene unclear. The CDR3 length is 13 residues. Germline-derived CDR1 and CDR2 are SGHAT and FQNNGV. With 0 bases removed from V and 5 bases from J, the gap between germline ends came to 6 bases. CDR3 in DNA: TGTGCCAGCAGCTTAGACGGTAAAGATACGCAGTATTTT. Its protein product is CASSLDGKDTQYF.

The chain is built from TRBV5-6 and TRBJ1-2, with a weak D call TRBD1 (6 bases). V was cut by 2 bases and J by 0 bases, with 14 bases left in between. This CDR3 has 16 residues. Germline V gene sequence: CDR1 SGHDT, CDR2 YYEEEE. In nucleotides, the CDR3 is TGTGCCAGCAGCTTCACAGGACAGTCAGCTAACTATGGCTACACCTTC. The encoded protein is CASSFTGQSANYGYTF.

V and J are TRBV10-3 and TRBJ2-5; no reliable D call. V was pared by 0 bases and J by 5 bases, with 16 bases between. The CDR3 contains 16 residues. Germline CDR1 and CDR2: ENHRY and SYGVKD. CDR3: CAISESTRNYRETQYF. CDR3 nucleotide sequence: TGTGCCATCAGTGAGTCGACTCGTAACTATCGGGAGACCCAGTACTTC.

The chain employs TRBV6-4 and TRBJ2-1; TRBD2 aligns across 10 bases. The CDR3 is 15 amino acids. Germline V CDR1 and CDR2: MRHNA, SNTAGT. After removal of 5 bases from V and 7 bases from J, the junction contained 8 bases not matched to a gene. The CDR3 loop reads CASSSTGTSENEQFF. As DNA, the CDR3 is TGTGCCAGCAGTTCCACCGGGACTAGCGAGAATGAGCAGTTCTTC.

The chain carries TRBV27 and TRBJ2-7; a possible D gene is TRBD1 (6 bases). This CDR3 has 14 residues. Germline V gene sequence: CDR1 MNHEY, CDR2 SMNVEV (reference sequence). The V end was cut by 2 bases, the J end by 3 bases, with 11 bases between. CDR3 in DNA: TGTGCCAGCAGTTTAGCAGGGGAAGGCTACGAGCAGTACTTC. Translated, it gives CASSLAGEGYEQYF.

J is TRBJ2-7 and V is TRBV7-9; 8 bases are a match to TRBD2. Unmatched junction bases numbered 5, after V lost 4 bases and J lost 3 bases. The CDR3 is 14 amino acids. CDR1 is SEHNR, CDR2 FQNEAQ, per germline (reference sequence). CDR3 sequence: CASSSPGGIYEQYF. As DNA, the CDR3 is TGTGCCAGCAGCTCGCCGGGGGGGATCTACGAGCAGTACTTC. Together with reference TRBV7-9 and TRBJ2-7, the CDR3 gives the full variable domain: DTGVSQNPRHKITKRGQNVTFRCDPISEHNRLYWYRQTLGQGPEFLTYFQNEAQLEKSRLLSDRFSAERPKGSFSTLEIQRTEQGDSAMYLCASSSPGGIYEQYFGPGTRLTVT.

The V gene is TRBV11-3, the J gene TRBJ2-7; 11 nucleotides match TRBD2. In germline, CDR1 is SGHNT, CDR2 YENEEA. The CDR3 sequence is 16 residues long. V was pared by 1 base and J by 2 bases, with 4 bases of the junction left unmatched. In DNA form, the CDR3 reads TGTGCCAGCAGCTTAGTCTCTAGCGGGGGGCCCTACGAGCAGTACTTC. This translates into CASSLVSSGGPYEQYF. Full variable domain (outside the CDR3, taken from reference TRBV11-3 and TRBJ2-7): EAGVVQSPRYKIIEKKQPVAFWCNPISGHNTLYWYLQNLGQGPELLIRYENEEAVDDSQLPKDRFSAERLKGVDSTLKIQPAELGDSAVYLCASSLVSSGGPYEQYFGPGTRLTVT.

This clone appeared once. The rearrangement joins TRBV6-5 to TRBJ1-1; no clear D. The CDR3 loop spans 16 amino acids. The germline CDR1 and CDR2 sequences are MNHEY and SVGAGI. V dropped 0 bases and J dropped 1 base, with 12 bases sitting between them. CDR3 loop: CASSYSTYSANTEAFF. The DNA for the CDR3 is TGTGCCAGCAGTTACTCGACATATTCAGCGAACACTGAAGCTTTCTTT.

The chain couples TRBV29-1 to TRBJ2-1, with 10 bases aligning to TRBD1. CDR1 is SQVTM and CDR2 is ANQGSEA in the germline V gene. V was pared by 3 bases and J by 9 bases, with 8 bases of the junction left unmatched. The CDR3 spans 14 residues. CDR3 nucleotide sequence: TGCAGCGTTGATGCCGGGACAGGGGTGGTTGAGCAGTTCTTC. This encodes CSVDAGTGVVEQFF.

The genes are TRBV29-1 and TRBJ2-5; tentatively, D is TRBD1 (6 bases). Germline values: CDR1 SQVTM, CDR2 ANQGSEA. The CDR3 loop spans 12 amino acids. Trimming took 1 base from V and 4 from J, leaving 7 bases between them. CDR3 DNA sequence: TGCAGCGTTGAAGTAGGGGGAGAGACCCAGTACTTC. Translated: CSVEVGGETQYF.

J is TRBJ2-2 and V is TRBV30; perhaps TRBD1 as D (6 bases). The CDR3 is 14 amino acids. The V gene's germline CDR1 is GTSNPN and CDR2 SVGIG (reference sequence). Trimming took 1 base from V and 6 from J, leaving 12 bases between them. CDR3 coding DNA: TGTGCCTGGAGTGGATCCACAGGGTCCGGGGAGCTGTTTTTT. Residues: CAWSGSTGSGELFF.

V and J are TRBV14 and TRBJ1-1; TRBD1 matches 8 bases. The CDR3 length is 14 residues. The junction had 4 bases not matched to a gene; V was cut back by 4 bases and J by 3 bases. The germline V gene encodes CDR1 SGHDN and CDR2 FVKESK. The DNA for the CDR3 is TGTGCCAGCAGCCGGACAGGGTGGGACACTGAAGCTTTCTTT. Protein sequence: CASSRTGWDTEAFF.

The chain has TRBV4-2 and TRBJ1-2; 9 bases align to TRBD1. This CDR3 comprises 16 residues. V gave up 4 bases and J gave up 4 bases; unmatched junction bases: 10. CDR1 and CDR2 (germline): LGHNA, YNFKEQ. The CDR3 is CASSRDREVIGYGYTF. The CDR3 DNA reads TGTGCCAGCAGCCGGGACAGGGAGGTCATTGGCTATGGCTACACCTTC.

CDR3: CSVDRQGGTGELFF. The CDR3 nucleotides read TGCAGCGTTGATAGACAGGGTGGAACCGGGGAGCTGTTTTTT. The V gene is TRBV29-1, the J gene TRBJ2-2; 7 nucleotides match TRBD1. The CDR3 runs 14 residues. The germline V gene has CDR1 SQVTM and CDR2 ANQGSEA. J lost 5 bases, V lost 3 bases, and 6 bases had no gene match.

V is TRBV7-2 and J is TRBJ2-2; 10 bases match TRBD2. Germline V gene sequence: CDR1 SGHTA, CDR2 FQGNSA. The CDR3 sequence is 17 residues long. The V segment lost 3 bases and the J segment 3 bases; nucleotides outside the gene matches: 7. The CDR3, as DNA: TGTGCCAGCAGCTTTCGGCTAGCGGGAGCTGACACCGGGGAGCTGTTTTTT. Its translation is CASSFRLAGADTGELFF. Drawing the rest from reference TRBV7-2 and TRBJ2-2, the complete variable domain is GAGVSQSPSNKVTEKGKDVELRCDPISGHTALYWYRQSLGQGLEFLIYFQGNSAPDKSGLPSDRFSAERTGGSVSTLTIQRTQQEDSAVYLCASSFRLAGADTGELFFGEGSRLTVL.

The rearrangement joins TRBV30 to TRBJ2-7; no clear D gene. With 0 bases removed from V and 0 bases from J, the gap between germline ends came to 18 bases. The germline V gene has CDR1 GTSNPN and CDR2 SVGIG (reference sequence). The length of the CDR3 is 17 residues. The CDR3 DNA reads TGTGCCTGGAGTGTAACCTACAAGCCACCAGGCTCCTACGAGCAGTACTTC. This gives the protein CAWSVTYKPPGSYEQYF.

The V call is TRBV6-5, the J call TRBJ2-1; D possibly corresponds to TRBD2 (5 bases). The V end lost 5 bases, the J end lost 5 bases, and 16 bases lay between the germline ends. The CDR3 runs to 15 residues. From germline, CDR1 is MNHEY and CDR2 SVGAGI. The CDR3 DNA is TGTGCCAGCAGTCGTGTGGAGGTTGGCGACAATGAGCAGTTCTTC. Translated, it gives CASSRVEVGDNEQFF.

V usage is TRBV28 and J usage is TRBJ2-7; TRBD1 is a possible D gene (7 bases). V lost 3 bases, J lost 1 base, and 13 bases lay in between. Germline CDR1 is MDHEN and CDR2 is SYDVKM. This CDR3 spans 15 amino acids. The CDR3 is CASSFGGGKSYEQYF. In nucleotides, the CDR3 is TGTGCCAGCAGTTTCGGAGGGGGCAAGTCCTACGAGCAGTACTTC.

This chain uses TRBV10-3 with TRBJ2-7, with 8 bases fitting TRBD1. The CDR3 has 14 residues. Germline assignment: CDR1 ENHRY and CDR2 SYGVKD. J lost 5 bases, V lost 0 bases, and 3 bases had no gene match. CDR3 DNA sequence: TGTGCCATCAGTGAGTCTATGACAGGGGACGAGCAGTACTTC. It is translated as CAISESMTGDEQYF.

J is TRBJ1-5 and V is TRBV4-3; no firm D call. Germline V CDR1 and CDR2: LGHNA, YSLEER. This CDR3 has 16 residues. With 0 bases removed from V and 3 bases from J, the gap between germline ends came to 12 bases. This CDR3 reads CASSQDLVRINQPQHF. DNA for the CDR3: TGCGCCAGCAGCCAAGATCTTGTCAGGATCAATCAGCCCCAGCATTTT.

This clone has a single count. The chain joins TRBV18 to TRBJ1-5; D perhaps matches TRBD1 (5 bases). The CDR3 extends over 13 amino acids. From germline, CDR1 is KGHSH and CDR2 LQKENI. Deletions cut 3 bases from V and 6 bases from J, with 9 bases between. The CDR3 is CASSPGGIQPQHF. CDR3 coding DNA: TGTGCCAGCTCACCGGGGGGTATTCAGCCCCAGCATTTT.

J is TRBJ2-1 and V is TRBV5-1; D call uncertain. Germline assignment: CDR1 SGHRS and CDR2 YFSETQ. The CDR3 runs to 13 residues. V lost 0 bases and J 5 bases, leaving 6 bases between the germline ends. Here the CDR3 DNA reads TGCGCCAGCAGCTTGGTTCAGGACAATGAGCAGTTCTTC. This codes for CASSLVQDNEQFF.

The chain is built from TRBV7-6 and TRBJ1-1; 8 positions agree with TRBD1. CDR1 SGHVS and CDR2 FNYEAQ come from the germline V gene. CDR3 length: 15 residues. V gave up 5 bases and J gave up 1 base; unmatched junction bases: 6. CDR3 sequence reads: CASSPPGTGNTEAFF. In nucleotides, the CDR3 is TGTGCCAGCAGCCCCCCCGGGACAGGGAACACTGAAGCTTTCTTT.

The chain links TRBV30 to TRBJ2-5, with 11 bases matching TRBD1. This CDR3 spans 14 amino acids. The germline V gene encodes CDR1 GTSNPN and CDR2 SVGIG (reference sequence). Trimming at V came to 3 bases and at J to 4 bases, leaving 4 bases not matched to a gene. The CDR3 DNA reads as TGTGCCTGGAGGGGACAGGGGGGGGGAGAGACCCAGTACTTC. As protein: CAWRGQGGGETQYF.